A single sample gave rise to the 23 T cell receptor beta chains below, sequenced in a study of T cell clones after liver transplantation (dated by TCRdb to about 2019). Library preparation used the immunoSEQ multiplex PCR assay. Here the immuneACCESS table is served through TCRdb, limited to in-frame sequences with V and J called. Missing clones are a known gap in these copies; in checked studies unresolved V genes cover under half, and the rest lacks a known reason. The sample table contains some 80,000 clones; only one count was recorded for roughly 85% of them. The ten largest account for about 0.52% of the sample. Sequenced material: CD4+ T cells from blood, taken approximately 3.5 years after liver transplant. The source of these receptors is a human patient who received a liver transplant. After a transplant, certain T cells may trace back to the graft donor.

This clone was seen a single time. The genes are TRBV10-1 and TRBJ1-4, with D possibly TRBD1 on 5 matching bases. The ends were cut back, 3 bases at V and 10 bases at J, with 15 bases in the middle. CDR1 is WNHNN, CDR2 SYGVQD, per germline (reference sequence). This CDR3 comprises 14 residues. The CDR3 is CASSEYRGIGKLFF. For the CDR3, the DNA is TGCGCCAGCAGTGAATATCGGGGGATTGGAAAACTGTTTTTT.

The gene calls are TRBV6-5 and TRBJ1-2; D gene uncertain. The V end lost 5 bases, the J end lost 8 bases, and 18 bases lay between the germline ends. Germline V gives CDR1 MNHEY, CDR2 SVGAGI. This CDR3 is 14 amino acids long. As DNA, the CDR3 is TGTGCCAGCAGTCAAGGGTTTGGGGTGTTGGGCTACACCTTC. This encodes CASSQGFGVLGYTF.

This chain joins TRBV18 and TRBJ1-3; no clear D. V was shortened by 1 base and J by 4 bases, with 8 bases between the two germline ends. The CDR3 is made up of 14 amino acids. CDR1 KGHSH and CDR2 LQKENI come from the germline V gene. CDR3 in DNA: TGTGCCAGCTCACCACGGCAGGAGGGAAACACCATATATTTT. Amino acids: CASSPRQEGNTIYF.

The chain uses TRBV6-1 and TRBJ1-2; tentative D call: TRBD1 (6 bases). V lost 8 bases, J lost 0 bases, and 10 bases lay in between. Germline V CDR1 and CDR2: MNHNS, SASEGT. The CDR3 is 13 residues long. The CDR3 is CASEDRANYGYTF. CDR3 sequence (DNA): TGTGCCAGCGAGGACAGAGCTAACTATGGCTACACCTTC.

The V and J genes are TRBV11-2 and TRBJ2-7; D not resolved. This CDR3 contains 14 residues. V was cut by 5 bases and J by 0 bases, with 11 bases left in between. Germline CDR1 reads SGHAT; CDR2 reads FQNNGV. The CDR3 loop reads CASSDRGYSYEQYF. As DNA, the CDR3 is TGTGCCAGCAGCGACCGCGGATACTCCTACGAGCAGTACTTC.

The rearrangement joins TRBV15 to TRBJ1-5; D remains unclear. The CDR3 runs to 18 residues. V dropped 3 bases and J dropped 1 base, with 19 bases sitting between them. Germline V gene data show CDR1 as LNHNV and CDR2 as YYDKDF (reference sequence). The CDR3 DNA follows: TGTGCCACCAGCAGCCAGGTGTCCCTACAGAGAAGCAATCAGCCCCAGCATTTT. The encoded protein is CATSSQVSLQRSNQPQHF.

This sequence joins TRBV20-1 and TRBJ2-7; weak D call: TRBD1 (5 bases). From germline, CDR1 is DFQATT and CDR2 SNEGSKA (reference sequence). This CDR3 has 11 amino acids. V lost 8 bases and J lost 2, with 10 bases in between. DNA of the CDR3: TGCAGTTGGGGCGGAACCTACGAGCAGTACTTC. It encodes CSWGGTYEQYF.

The rearrangement joins TRBV9 to TRBJ2-7; no firm D call. V shed 0 bases and J shed 1 base, with 8 bases lying between them. Germline lookup yields CDR1 SGDLS and CDR2 YYNGEE. The CDR3 totals 14 residues. CDR3 in DNA: TGTGCCAGCAGCGTAGGACCTACTTCCTACGAGCAGTACTTC. Amino acid sequence: CASSVGPTSYEQYF.

The CDR3 DNA reads TGTGCCAGTAGTGTCTCCGGGACAGGGGGTTTCTATGGCTACACCTTC. It translates to CASSVSGTGGFYGYTF. The chain uses TRBV19 and TRBJ1-2; TRBD1 aligns across 11 bases. Germline V gene lookup returns CDR1 LNHDA and CDR2 SQIVND (reference sequence). CDR3 length: 16 amino acids. The V gene end was trimmed by 5 bases and the J gene end by 4 bases; junction bases not matched to a gene: 9.

About this clone: Distinct nucleotide sequences in the sample also encode this CDR3. The V and J genes are TRBV5-1 and TRBJ2-2; D remains ambiguous. The ends were cut back, 1 base at V and 4 bases at J, with 5 bases in the middle. Looked up from germline, CDR1 is SGHRS and CDR2 is YFSETQ. The length of the CDR3 is 13 residues. CDR3: CASSLSGTGELFF. The CDR3 DNA is TGCGCCAGCAGCTTGTCAGGCACCGGGGAGCTGTTTTTT.

The chain joins TRBV4-1 to TRBJ2-4, with D tentatively TRBD2 (5 bases). Germline V gene data show CDR1 as MGHRA and CDR2 as YSYEKL. Deletions cut 2 bases from V and 0 bases from J, with 14 bases between. This CDR3 spans 17 amino acids. The CDR3 DNA sequence: TGCGCCAGCAGCCAAAATCGAGCGGTACTAGCCAAAAACATTCAGTACTTC. It yields the protein CASSQNRAVLAKNIQYF.

This clone has more than one count but fewer than ten. The chain joins TRBV27 to TRBJ2-3; 10 nucleotides match TRBD1. The trim removed 0 bases at V and 9 bases at J, leaving 3 bases unmatched. CDR1 is MNHEY, CDR2 SMNVEV, per germline (reference sequence). This CDR3 has 14 residues. The CDR3 spells CASSLSLTGGTQYF. The DNA of the CDR3 is TGTGCCAGCAGTTTATCTCTGACAGGGGGCACGCAGTATTTT.

The J gene is TRBJ1-4, the V gene TRBV19, with D perhaps matching TRBD1 (6 bases). V lost 7 bases to trimming and J lost 3 bases, with 21 bases between them. The CDR3 has 17 residues. Per the germline V gene, CDR1 is LNHDA and CDR2 is SQIVND (reference sequence). CDR3 nucleotides: TGTGCCAGTAAAGATACGGACAGACCTGCTGCTAATGAAAAACTGTTTTTT. Amino acid sequence: CASKDTDRPAANEKLFF.

This clone is a singleton in its sample. V and J are TRBV19 and TRBJ1-2; 9 positions match TRBD1. Trimming took 1 base from V and 6 from J; bases not matched to a gene: 9. CDR3 length: 16 amino acids. CDR1 and CDR2 from the germline V gene are LNHDA and SQIVND (reference sequence). The CDR3 loop reads CASSIVSRTGDDGYTF. DNA for the CDR3: TGTGCCAGTAGTATAGTTTCCAGGACAGGGGACGATGGCTACACCTTC.

This clone was detected once. The chain carries TRBV28 and TRBJ1-5, with 7 bases matching TRBD1. The CDR3 is made up of 17 amino acids. V lost 8 bases and J lost 6; bases outside the gene matches: 19. Germline V lookup: CDR1 MDHEN, CDR2 SYDVKM. CDR3 protein: CASSSIQGGGDGQPQHF. The CDR3 DNA is TGTGCCAGCTCCTCAATCCAGGGGGGGGGCGACGGTCAGCCCCAGCATTTT.

This rearrangement joins TRBV29-1 to TRBJ2-1; 14 bases align to TRBD2. This CDR3 has 13 residues. With 7 bases clipped from V and 6 bases from J, the junction kept 2 bases outside the gene matches. Germline V CDR1 and CDR2: SQVTM, ANQGSEA. In DNA, the CDR3 is TGCAGCGGTGGACTAGCGGGAGGCAATGAGCAGTTCTTC. Its protein is CSGGLAGGNEQFF.

This sequence joins TRBV28 and TRBJ1-5; 8 bases are shared with TRBD1. The CDR3 has 15 amino acids. Trimming cost V 6 bases and J 7 bases; bases outside gene matches: 11. Germline CDR1 MDHEN, CDR2 SYDVKM. The CDR3 here is CASSPIPGGGQPQHF. Here the CDR3 DNA reads TGTGCCAGCAGCCCCATCCCAGGGGGCGGACAGCCCCAGCATTTT.

J is TRBJ1-5 and V is TRBV5-1; the D gene is possibly TRBD1 (6 bases). Per germline, CDR1 SGHRS and CDR2 YFSETQ. Trimming shortened V by 1 base and J by 5 bases, and 10 bases separated the two germline ends. The CDR3 contains 14 residues. The CDR3 bases are TGCGCCAGCAGCTTGACAGGGAGGGATCAGCCCCAGCATTTT. As protein: CASSLTGRDQPQHF.

V and J are TRBV5-1 and TRBJ1-1; no definite D call. The CDR3 is 14 amino acids. Germline loops: CDR1 SGHRS, CDR2 YFSETQ. The V end lost 4 bases, the J end lost 1 base, and 11 bases lay between the germline ends. The CDR3 DNA is TGCGCCAGCAGCCGGAGCCTCGAGAACACTGAAGCTTTCTTT. Its translation is CASSRSLENTEAFF.

The chain carries TRBV28 and TRBJ1-2; D is uncertain. With 3 bases removed from V and 2 bases from J, the gap between germline ends came to 7 bases. Germline CDR1 reads MDHEN; CDR2 reads SYDVKM. The CDR3 spans 13 residues. CDR3 nucleotide sequence: TGTGCCAGCAGTTTCGGCGGAAACTATGGCTACACCTTC. It encodes CASSFGGNYGYTF.

This sequence joins TRBV25-1 and TRBJ2-7, with 8 bases lining up with TRBD1. After removal of 4 bases from V and 5 bases from J, the junction contained 13 bases not matched to a gene. The V gene's germline CDR1 is MGHDK and CDR2 SYGVNS. The CDR3 is 16 amino acids. DNA of the CDR3: TGTGCCAGCAGTGCAGGACCCCGGACAGGGTACCACGAGCAGTACTTC. Translating it yields CASSAGPRTGYHEQYF.

The rearrangement uses TRBV28 and TRBJ1-1; no firm D call. V was cut by 5 bases and J by 2 bases, with 12 bases left in between. Looked up from germline, CDR1 is MDHEN and CDR2 is SYDVKM. The CDR3 length is 14 residues. The CDR3 protein is CASSLPGLNTEAFF. In DNA, the CDR3 is TGTGCCAGCAGTCTTCCGGGCCTTAACACTGAAGCTTTCTTT.

The chain is built from TRBV5-1 and TRBJ2-3; D remains ambiguous. In germline, CDR1 is SGHRS, CDR2 YFSETQ. The CDR3 totals 17 residues. V gave up 2 bases and J gave up 1 base, with 17 bases separating them. The CDR3 sequence: CASSFVLASPGTDTQYF. In DNA, the CDR3 is TGCGCCAGCAGCTTTGTTTTAGCCTCCCCGGGCACAGATACGCAGTATTTT.